The 26 T cell receptor beta chains given below trace back to one sample, sequenced in a study of blood T cell repertoires in COVID-19. Assay: immunoSEQ multiplex PCR; the TCRdb copy retains only in-frame clones and omits some. The profile shows 30,000 or so clones, around 89% of them singletons. Sequencing was done on a sample of peripheral blood. The receptors here all came from a woman aged 40-49 years with active or convalescent COVID-19.

With regard to this clone: The junction does not match germline at one end; this may be a read error. The CDR3 reads CASSLGPPLGTDTQYF. Written as DNA, the CDR3 is TGTGCCAGCAGTTTGGGCCCGCCCTTAGGCACAGATACGCAGTATTTT. V and J are TRBV5-6 and TRBJ2-3; no definite D call. Germline V gene data show CDR1 as SGHDT and CDR2 as YYEEEE. The CDR3 has 16 residues.

V usage is TRBV11-2 and J usage is TRBJ2-3; TRBD2 agrees at 13 bases. The length of the CDR3 is 18 residues. Germline V lookup: CDR1 SGHAT, CDR2 FQNNGV. Germline trimming cut 5 bases from V and 8 bases from J; bases unmatched to any gene: 16. The CDR3 region is CASSLRTSGGLEGGTQYF. The CDR3 coding sequence is TGTGCCAGCAGCCTTCGGACTAGCGGGGGCCTCGAGGGGGGTACGCAGTATTTT.

The table lists this clone with a few counts. J is TRBJ1-1 and V is TRBV19, with a weak D call TRBD1 (5 bases). V lost 10 bases to trimming and J lost 3 bases, with 18 bases between them. Germline V lookup: CDR1 LNHDA, CDR2 SQIVND (reference sequence). CDR3 size: 14 residues. The CDR3 nucleotides are TGTGCCACCCTCGGCGGGGCCCGGGACACTGAAGCTTTCTTT. This sequence encodes CATLGGARDTEAFF. The full variable domain, in which reference TRBV19 and TRBJ1-1 provide the parts outside the CDR3, is DGGITQSPKYLFRKEGQNVTLSCEQNLNHDAMYWYRQDPGQGLRLIYYSQIVNDFQKGDIAEGYSVSREKKESFPLTVTSAQKNPTAFYLCATLGGARDTEAFFGQGTRLTVV.

The J gene is TRBJ1-5, the V gene TRBV19; D perhaps matches TRBD1 (6 bases). With 7 bases removed from V and 3 bases from J, the gap between germline ends came to 13 bases. This CDR3 region has 14 residues. CDR1 and CDR2 (germline): LNHDA, SQIVND (reference sequence). CDR3 loop: CASIGQGINQPQHF. The CDR3 DNA reads TGTGCCAGTATCGGGCAGGGGATCAATCAGCCCCAGCATTTT.

The J gene is TRBJ2-2, the V gene TRBV11-1; D gene uncertain. Germline CDR1 reads SGHAT; CDR2 reads FQDESV (reference sequence). Trimming pared 0 bases from V and 9 bases from J, leaving 11 bases between. The CDR3 has 14 amino acids. In DNA, the CDR3 is TGTGCCAGCAGCTTAGCGAGTCCCGCCAGGGAGCTGTTTTTT. Its translation: CASSLASPARELFF. Variable domain in full (rest from reference TRBV11-1 and TRBJ2-2): EAEVAQSPRYKITEKSQAVAFWCDPISGHATLYWYRQILGQGPELLVQFQDESVVDDSQLPKDRFSAERLKGVDSTLKIQPAELGDSAMYLCASSLASPARELFFGEGSRLTVL.

The CDR3 DNA reads as TGTGCCAGCAGCTTGGGTGCGGCACGCCAAGAGACCCAGTACTTC. Translated: CASSLGAARQETQYF. This chain links TRBV11-3 with TRBJ2-5; no clear D. The germline V gene encodes CDR1 SGHNT and CDR2 YENEEA. CDR3 size: 15 residues. The V and J ends lost 3 bases and 1 base respectively, with 12 bases between them.

The chain's CDR3 is CASSSPDRGRHGTDTQYF. CDR3 DNA: TGTGCCAGCAGTTCCCCGGACAGGGGGCGCCATGGTACAGATACGCAGTATTTT. The chain uses TRBV28 and TRBJ2-3, with TRBD1 matching 11 bases. In germline, CDR1 is MDHEN, CDR2 SYDVKM. CDR3 length: 18 residues. V lost 4 bases and J lost 3; bases outside the gene matches: 12.

The chain couples TRBV7-9 to TRBJ2-7; the D is unclear. Trimming left V 5 bases short and J 6 bases short, with 11 bases between. The germline gives CDR1 SEHNR, CDR2 FQNEAQ (reference sequence). This CDR3 spans 12 amino acids. CDR3 nucleotides: TGTGCCAGCAGCCATAGCCCGGTCGAGCAGTACTTC. Translation gives CASSHSPVEQYF.

The chain combines TRBV10-3 with TRBJ2-3, with D tentatively TRBD2 (5 bases). Germline V lookup: CDR1 ENHRY, CDR2 SYGVKD. CDR3 length: 15 amino acids. V lost 3 bases, J lost 1 base, and 11 bases lay in between. The chain's CDR3 is CAISDGVTGTDTQYF. The CDR3 DNA reads TGTGCCATCAGTGACGGGGTGACTGGCACAGATACGCAGTATTTT.

This clone has just one count. The rearrangement uses TRBV4-2 and TRBJ1-2; D unresolved. Germline CDR1 reads LGHNA; CDR2 reads YNFKEQ. This CDR3 is built from 14 residues. The V end was cut by 1 base, the J end by 4 bases, with 10 bases between. The CDR3 region is CASSQGPGGYGYTF. The CDR3 coding sequence is TGTGCCAGCAGCCAAGGACCGGGAGGCTATGGCTACACCTTC.

This rearrangement joins TRBV19 to TRBJ2-2; perhaps TRBD2 as D (5 bases). The CDR3 loop spans 16 amino acids. The germline V gene has CDR1 LNHDA and CDR2 SQIVND (reference sequence). Trimming stripped 3 bases from V and 2 bases from J, with 13 bases between. The CDR3 nucleotides are TGTGCCAGTAGTATTCTAGGGAGTTCTAACACCGGGGAGCTGTTTTTT. It is translated as CASSILGSSNTGELFF.

The chain links TRBV29-1 to TRBJ2-3; 13 positions match TRBD2. The ends lost 2 bases at V and 0 bases at J; junction bases unmatched: 5. The germline gives CDR1 SQVTM, CDR2 ANQGSEA. CDR3 length: 17 residues. In DNA form, the CDR3 reads TGCAGCGTTGAATTTGCGGGACTAGCGGGAAGCACAGATACGCAGTATTTT. Residues: CSVEFAGLAGSTDTQYF.

The CDR3 spells CASSLGGSQETQYF. The CDR3 nucleotides read TGTGCCAGCAGTTTAGGCGGATCCCAAGAGACCCAGTACTTC. V usage is TRBV27 and J usage is TRBJ2-5; D ambiguous. Deletions cut 2 bases from V and 1 base from J, with 8 bases between. This CDR3 is 14 amino acids long. CDR1 MNHEY and CDR2 SMNVEV come from the germline V gene (reference sequence).

In regard to this clone: The junction departs from the called germline gene at one end, perhaps through a read error. This sequence joins TRBV7-7 and TRBJ2-1; 7 bases map to TRBD2. The CDR3 runs 17 residues. Germline CDR1 SSHAT, CDR2 FNYEAQ (reference sequence). The CDR3 here is CASSPRDGGTSYNEQFF. CDR3 sequence (DNA): TGTGCTAGCAGCCCCCGCGACGGGGGGACCTCCTACAATGAGCAGTTCTTC.

Here the CDR3 reads CASQGPNEKLFF. CDR3 coding DNA: TGTGCCAGCCAGGGGCCCAATGAAAAACTGTTTTTT. The chain recombines TRBV27 with TRBJ1-4; tentative D call: TRBD1 (6 bases). V gave up 8 bases and J gave up 5 bases, with 9 bases separating them. CDR3 size: 12 residues. The V gene's germline CDR1 is MNHEY and CDR2 SMNVEV (reference sequence).

The V call is TRBV6-5, the J call TRBJ1-4, with 7 positions matching TRBD1. Trimming cost V 5 bases and J 5 bases; bases outside gene matches: 5. Germline-derived CDR1 and CDR2 are MNHEY and SVGAGI. The CDR3 is 14 amino acids. In nucleotides, the CDR3 is TGTGCCAGCAGTAGGGGACAGTTAAATGAAAAACTGTTTTTT. Protein: CASSRGQLNEKLFF.

The chain recombines TRBV6-5 with TRBJ2-1, with D maybe TRBD1 (5 bases). This CDR3 is 13 amino acids long. Trimming removed 6 bases from V and 5 bases from J, with 11 bases in between. Germline V lookup: CDR1 MNHEY, CDR2 SVGAGI. CDR3 protein: CASSLGAHNEQFF. In DNA, the CDR3 is TGTGCCAGCAGCCTAGGGGCGCACAATGAGCAGTTCTTC.

The chain uses TRBV7-5 and TRBJ2-1; the table's D call of TRBD2 was not tested on the DNA. TRBV7-5 has pseudogene status. The CDR3 has 17 residues. CDR3 region: CARSLLAGGSSYNEQFF. Here the CDR3 DNA reads TGTGCCAGAAGCTTACTAGCGGGGGGAAGCTCCTACAATGAGCAGTTCTTC.

This chain uses TRBV20-1 with TRBJ2-5, with TRBD2 matching over 7 bases. Per the germline V gene, CDR1 is DFQATT and CDR2 is SNEGSKA (reference sequence). This CDR3 is 11 amino acids long. The CDR3 loop is CSRTSGETQYF. The CDR3 DNA reads TGCAGCCGGACTAGTGGAGAGACCCAGTACTTC.

This clone was counted a single time. The chain couples TRBV7-2 to TRBJ1-1; tentatively, D is TRBD1 (5 bases). The germline CDR1 and CDR2 sequences are SGHTA and FQGNSA. CDR3 length: 16 residues. V lost 3 bases, J lost 1 base, and 15 bases lay in between. The CDR3: CASSLMGGASNTEAFF. CDR3 sequence (DNA): TGTGCCAGCAGCTTGATGGGAGGGGCCTCGAACACTGAAGCTTTCTTT.

V usage is TRBV5-1 and J usage is TRBJ1-1; possible D gene TRBD1, 6 bases. The germline V and J ends were trimmed by 2 bases and 7 bases, with 15 bases remaining between them. The CDR3 runs to 14 residues. The V gene's germline CDR1 is SGHRS and CDR2 YFSETQ. The CDR3 reads CASSLMAGAVEAFF. The CDR3 bases are TGCGCCAGCAGCTTAATGGCAGGGGCTGTTGAAGCTTTCTTT.

This chain uses TRBV9 with TRBJ2-1, with 10 bases that match TRBD2. The CDR3 consists of 14 residues. The V gene's germline CDR1 is SGDLS and CDR2 YYNGEE. With 4 bases clipped from V and 7 bases from J, the junction kept 5 bases outside the gene matches. The CDR3 region is CASSPRAGGNEQFF. CDR3 sequence (DNA): TGTGCCAGCAGCCCCCGAGCGGGAGGGAATGAGCAGTTCTTC.

The count of this clone is one. The V call is TRBV7-8, the J call TRBJ1-4; D gene ambiguous. The germline CDR1 and CDR2 sequences are SGHVS and FQNEAQ. This CDR3 is 16 amino acids long. V shed 4 bases and J shed 6 bases, with 18 bases lying between them. This CDR3 is CASSSAGRVADEKLFF. The CDR3 bases are TGTGCCAGCAGCTCGGCGGGAAGGGTCGCGGATGAAAAACTGTTTTTT.

The V call is TRBV6-5, the J call TRBJ2-4, with 10 bases fitting TRBD1. V shed 4 bases and J 1 base; nucleotides not matched to a gene: 4. CDR3 length equals 16 residues. From germline, CDR1 is MNHEY and CDR2 SVGAGI. In DNA, the CDR3 is TGTGCCAGCAGTTCCGGGACAGGGGTTGCCAAAAACATTCAGTACTTC. Amino acid sequence: CASSSGTGVAKNIQYF.

The chain has TRBV25-1 and TRBJ1-4; possible D gene TRBD1, 5 bases. This CDR3 comprises 12 residues. Germline V lookup: CDR1 MGHDK, CDR2 SYGVNS. Trimming removed 3 bases from V and 8 bases from J, with 7 bases in between. The CDR3 DNA reads TGTGCCAGCAGTGAGGGGCGGGAAAAACTGTTTTTT. This encodes CASSEGREKLFF.

This clone was counted once. Germline and junction disagree at one end, which may indicate a read error. The rearrangement joins TRBV28 to TRBJ2-1, with 9 nucleotides matching TRBD2. The V gene's germline CDR1 is MDHEN and CDR2 SYDVKM. This CDR3 comprises 14 residues. Here the CDR3 reads CASILAGAVGEQFF. The CDR3 region has the DNA TGTGCCAGCATTTTAGCGGGAGCGGTTGGTGAGCAGTTCTTC.